One T cell receptor beta chain is described in this entry. The data are from a study of blood T cell repertoires in COVID-19. Study summary: Specimens from acute and convalescent COVID-19 originated in the United States, Italy and Spain. T cells, B-cell-depleted T cells, or PBMCs supplied cDNA or gDNA.

How the authors handled the data: By means of reference gene primer amplification, nucleated cell counts were estimated. Measured with immunoSEQ multiplex PCR; TCRdb has only the in-frame clones, and not every one. That table supplies the V and J calls and clone size; D and trimming were determined from the DNA. Here the sample spans roughly 200,000 clones, nearly 90% being singletons. The CDR3 has 14 amino acids. The germline V and J ends were trimmed by 5 bases and 10 bases, with 18 bases remaining between them. Germline lookup yields CDR1 SGHTA and CDR2 FQGNSA. Sequencing input: peripheral blood. This sequence originates from a man in his fifties with acute or convalescent COVID-19. The chain recombines TRBV7-2 with TRBJ2-1; D is possibly TRBD1 (5 bases). CDR3 sequence (DNA): TGTGCCAGCAGCCAAGGGGAATACGGGCGCGAGCAGTTCTTC. It is translated as CASSQGEYGREQFF. The full variable domain, completed using reference TRBV7-2 and TRBJ2-1, is GAGVSQSPSNKVTEKGKDVELRCDPISGHTALYWYRQSLGQGLEFLIYFQGNSAPDKSGLPSDRFSAERTGGSVSTLTIQRTQQEDSAVYLCASSQGEYGREQFFGPGTRLTVL.